The 6 T cell receptor beta chains below come from one sample, sequenced in a study of CD4 T cell repertoires in COVID-19. Repertoires were generated with immunoSEQ multiplex PCR, while TCRdb's copy carries only in-frame clones and drops some. The sample records fewer than 100,000 clones, roughly 85% being singletons. Here the sequenced sample was CD4+ T cells from peripheral blood, taken after recovery from COVID-19. Receptors originate from a human donor who had COVID-19.

This clone has a single count. This sequence joins TRBV7-2 and TRBJ1-1; TRBD1 might be the D (5 bases). The ends were cut back, 7 bases at V and 3 bases at J, with 15 bases in the middle. This CDR3 has 14 amino acids. Germline CDR1 SGHTA, CDR2 FQGNSA. The CDR3 loop is CASTPGQRDTEAFF. CDR3 coding DNA: TGTGCCAGCACCCCGGGGCAACGCGACACTGAAGCTTTCTTT.

The chain is built from TRBV6-5 and TRBJ2-2; D is ambiguous. The germline V gene encodes CDR1 MNHEY and CDR2 SVGAGI. The CDR3 runs 12 residues. V dropped 2 bases and J dropped 4 bases, with 2 bases sitting between them. The CDR3 DNA follows: TGTGCCAGCAGTTACACCACCGGGGAGCTGTTTTTT. Its protein is CASSYTTGELFF.

The chain uses TRBV19 and TRBJ2-3; D might be TRBD2 (6 bases). This CDR3 is built from 14 residues. Germline V lookup: CDR1 LNHDA, CDR2 SQIVND (reference sequence). Trimming removed 3 bases at V and 4 bases at J, with 11 bases between. The CDR3 sequence is CASSMRGRADTQYF. For the CDR3, the DNA is TGTGCCAGTAGTATGCGGGGCAGGGCAGATACGCAGTATTTT.

The chain joins TRBV11-2 to TRBJ1-2, with D perhaps matching TRBD1 (5 bases). CDR1 is SGHAT, CDR2 FQNNGV, per germline. This CDR3 comprises 13 residues. Trimming removed 4 bases at V and 7 bases at J, with 13 bases between. The CDR3 bases are TGTGCCAGCAGCTCGGGAGGGGAGATTGGCTACACCTTC. Its protein product is CASSSGGEIGYTF. Drawing the rest from reference TRBV11-2 and TRBJ1-2, the complete variable domain is EAGVAQSPRYKIIEKRQSVAFWCNPISGHATLYWYQQILGQGPKLLIQFQNNGVVDDSQLPKDRFSAERLKGVDSTLKIQPAKLEDSAVYLCASSSGGEIGYTFGSGTRLTVV.

This chain connects TRBV6-1 to TRBJ1-1, with 9 bases identical to TRBD1. Trimming took 2 bases from V and 14 from J; bases not matched to a gene: 12. Germline assignment: CDR1 MNHNS and CDR2 SASEGT. The CDR3 runs 14 residues. CDR3 bases: TGTGCCAGCAGTGAATCGATGGACAGGGGTCGGGAGTTCTTT. Its protein is CASSESMDRGREFF.

J is TRBJ1-4 and V is TRBV6-2 or TRBV6-3; D might be TRBD1 (5 bases). The CDR3 sequence is 14 residues long. V was pared by 5 bases and J by 5 bases, with 12 bases between. Per the germline V gene, CDR1 is MNHEY and CDR2 is SVGEGT. CDR3 protein: CASSGAQTNEKLFF. CDR3 bases: TGTGCCAGCAGTGGGGCCCAGACCAATGAAAAACTGTTTTTT.